This TCR beta chain comes out of a study of blood T cell repertoires in COVID-19 (dated by TCRdb to about 2020). Describing the broader study: Samples covering the acute and convalescent phases of COVID-19 were provided by collaborators in the United States, Italy and Spain. The material from the prospective study consisted of cDNA or gDNA derived from T cells, B-cell-depleted T cells, or PBMCs. The dataset comprised deeply sampled blood TCRbeta repertoires from subjects exposed to, actively infected with, or recovered from COVID-19. The repertoires were released in a freely available public database meant as a resource for research on the immune response to SARS-CoV-2. The samples were drawn from the first 160 participants of the ongoing ImmuneRACE study and from about 1,200 subjects provided by 6 global collaborators. A de-identified subject ID, COVID-19 status, age in years and sex were almost always included in the sample metadata. Where available, HLA class I and class II types were taken from metadata supplied by the sample provider and were not determined by assay-based typing.

In Seattle, one collaborating source enrolled patients while the infection was active and tracked those patients longitudinally over the course of disease. Collaborating institutions collected whole blood in K2EDTA tubes following their own protocols. For TCRbeta analysis, collaborators shipped samples in one of three forms: frozen whole blood, isolated PBMCs, or DNA extracted from either of those sample types. The study at large found these results: How much clinical and demographic metadata was included differed by source and by participant, and the metadata was provided uncurated.

The CDR3 runs 14 residues from the cysteine to the phenylalanine. Only CDR3 DNA remains: 42 bases, in frame from the first base. Trimming removed 1 base from V and 6 bases from J; the gene matches leave 1 base unexplained. The CDR1 and CDR2 encoded by the germline V gene are SGDLS and YYNGEE. TCRbeta CDR3 regions were amplified from genomic DNA using the immunoSEQ Assay, a bias-controlled multiplex PCR. In the authors' own workflow: The number of nucleated cells in each sample was estimated from the amplification of reference gene primers within the assay. Sequence reads were collapsed and filtered to measure the absolute abundance of every unique TCRbeta CDR3 rearrangement. For each sample, productive Simpson clonality was calculated as the square root of Simpson's diversity index over productive rearrangements. TCRdb retrieved this table from immuneACCESS and kept in-frame rearrangements only. Not all clones are present; in checked studies, unresolved V genes account for under half, and no reason is known for the remainder. That table furnishes V, J and clone size, whereas the DNA furnished D and trimming. For this sample there are approximately 110,000 clones; roughly 80% appear just once. Of the sample, approximately 6% is held by the ten largest clones.

Details on this clone: Its antigen is not yet known. Nothing much larger sits one base from this clone, and base qualities are not available.

Sequencing input: peripheral blood. The sequence came from a man older than 75 with COVID-19, enrolled during active disease. The receptor chain draws on TRBV9 and TRBJ1-6, with 7 junctional bases fitting TRBD1. The nucleotide sequence reads TGTGCCAGCAGCGTAAGACAGGGTAATTCACCCCTCCACTTT. Protein translation: CASSVRQGNSPLHF.